The 26 T cell receptor beta chains in this list originate from one sample, sequenced in a study of a mutant IDH1 vaccine in newly diagnosed glioma. Time point of the sample: week 5, during vaccination. Vaccination used 300 ug of mutant IDH1 20-mer peptide per dose, with topical imiquimod. These receptors lack a known antigen. Some clones are missing from TCRdb's copy, which holds only in-frame ones; the method was immunoSEQ multiplex PCR. The sample lists tens of thousands of clones; roughly 90% were seen once. The sample consisted of peripheral blood mononuclear cells (PBMCs), taken from a glioma patient whose treatment included an IDH1 peptide vaccine. Source of these receptors: a woman in her thirties or forties with glioma. Some clones in this sample may be carry-over from other donors' samples.

The rearrangement joins TRBV7-9 to TRBJ2-1, with TRBD2 matching over 11 bases. Looked up from germline, CDR1 is SEHNR and CDR2 is FQNEAQ (reference sequence). The CDR3 spans 16 residues. With V trimmed by 5 bases and J by 3 bases, 6 bases remained unmatched. CDR3 DNA: TGTGCCAGCAGCCCCCTGACTAGCGGGGACTACAATGAGCAGTTCTTC. Translated, it gives CASSPLTSGDYNEQFF.

This chain connects TRBV15 to TRBJ1-5, with TRBD1 matching over 8 bases. V dropped 6 bases and J dropped 6; count of bases not matched to a gene: 1. Per germline, CDR1 LNHNV and CDR2 YYDKDF (reference sequence). This CDR3 region has 12 residues. Written as DNA, the CDR3 is TGTGCCACCAGGGACAGGGTTCAGCCCCAGCATTTT. Its translation is CATRDRVQPQHF.

The chain combines TRBV6-1 with TRBJ2-7; 9 bases fit TRBD2. This CDR3 region has 15 residues. Trimming at V came to 1 base and at J to 7 bases, leaving 8 bases not matched to a gene. CDR1 is MNHNS and CDR2 is SASEGT in the germline V gene. The CDR3: CASSEEAAGGGEQYF. The CDR3 DNA is TGTGCCAGCAGTGAAGAGGCAGCGGGAGGAGGAGAGCAGTACTTC.

The chain uses TRBV5-5 and TRBJ1-5, with D perhaps matching TRBD1 (5 bases). CDR3 length: 15 amino acids. The germline V gene encodes CDR1 SGHKS and CDR2 YYEKEE (reference sequence). The ends were cut back, 0 bases at V and 7 bases at J, with 14 bases in the middle. The CDR3, as DNA: TGTGCCAGCAGCTTGGTTTTGAGGGGAGGGCAGCCCCAGCATTTT. It specifies CASSLVLRGGQPQHF.

V and J are TRBV4-3 and TRBJ1-1; D uncertain. CDR1 and CDR2 from the germline V gene are LGHNA and YSLEER. V lost 5 bases to trimming and J lost 0 bases, with 13 bases between them. This CDR3 contains 15 residues. The CDR3 sequence: CASSFALEMNTEAFF. The CDR3 DNA reads as TGCGCCAGCAGCTTTGCACTGGAAATGAACACTGAAGCTTTCTTT.

This clone has a single count. The chain has TRBV9 and TRBJ2-1, with 10 bases that match TRBD1. The CDR3 has 15 residues. V was clipped by 3 bases and J by 3 bases; unmatched bases: 3. From germline, CDR1 is SGDLS and CDR2 YYNGEE. CDR3 coding DNA: TGTGCCAGCAGCGCTAGGACAGGGGGCTACAATGAGCAGTTCTTC. It translates to CASSARTGGYNEQFF.

This CDR3 reads CASSTPGTGSTYGYTF. In nucleotides, the CDR3 is TGTGCCAGTAGTACCCCCGGGACAGGGTCCACATATGGCTACACCTTC. This chain links TRBV19 with TRBJ1-2, with 9 bases lining up with TRBD1. CDR1 is LNHDA, CDR2 SQIVND, per germline (reference sequence). Unmatched junction bases numbered 11, after V lost 4 bases and J lost 5 bases. This CDR3 is built from 16 residues.

The chain joins TRBV28 to TRBJ2-1, with D tentatively TRBD1 (5 bases). CDR1 MDHEN and CDR2 SYDVKM come from the germline V gene. The CDR3 sequence is 13 residues long. Between the trimmed V and J ends, which lost 8 bases and 3 bases, there was a span of 11 bases. The CDR3 nucleotides are TGTGCCAGCGGGCAAGACAGCTACAATGAGCAGTTCTTC. Translating it yields CASGQDSYNEQFF.

This rearrangement joins TRBV27 to TRBJ2-3; D ambiguous. Germline assignment: CDR1 MNHEY and CDR2 SMNVEV (reference sequence). This CDR3 spans 13 amino acids. Trimming took off 2 bases at V and 6 bases at J, with 9 bases between the two ends. CDR3 protein: CASSLKPGDTQYF. The CDR3 bases are TGTGCCAGCAGTTTAAAGCCCGGGGATACGCAGTATTTT.

V is TRBV7-2 and J is TRBJ2-2, with D unclear. V lost 1 base and J lost 3, with 0 bases in between. Germline loops: CDR1 SGHTA, CDR2 FQGNSA. This CDR3 has 12 amino acids. The CDR3: CASSLDTGELFF. CDR3 DNA sequence: TGTGCCAGCAGCTTAGACACCGGGGAGCTGTTTTTT.

The V call is TRBV7-2, the J call TRBJ2-1; 9 bases map to TRBD1. The CDR3 is 16 residues long. Looked up from germline, CDR1 is SGHTA and CDR2 is FQGNSA. Unmatched junction bases numbered 7, after V lost 3 bases and J lost 4 bases. Written as DNA, the CDR3 is TGTGCCAGCAGCTTTGGTGCCGGGACAGGGTACAATGAGCAGTTCTTC. Residues: CASSFGAGTGYNEQFF.

This rearrangement joins TRBV20-1 to TRBJ2-1; D is possibly TRBD1 (5 bases). The CDR3 is made up of 11 amino acids. V was cut by 3 bases and J by 10 bases, with 10 bases left in between. Germline V gene lookup returns CDR1 DFQATT and CDR2 SNEGSKA (reference sequence). CDR3 nucleotide sequence: TGCAGTGCTAGGGGGCTGGACGAGCAGTTCTTC. It encodes CSARGLDEQFF.

The V call is TRBV29-1, the J call TRBJ1-2; TRBD1 matches 9 bases. The length of the CDR3 is 16 residues. CDR1 and CDR2 (germline): SQVTM, ANQGSEA. Trimming at V came to 5 bases and at J to 3 bases, leaving 13 bases not matched to a gene. The CDR3 here is CSVRPGTGLVDYGYTF. The CDR3 DNA reads TGCAGCGTTCGTCCCGGGACAGGGTTGGTCGACTATGGCTACACCTTC.

The CDR3 region has the DNA TGTGCCAGCAGCTTCCTGGGGGCTGAAGCTTTCTTT. Amino acids: CASSFLGAEAFF. V gene TRBV5-4 combines with J gene TRBJ1-1, with a possible D match to TRBD1 (5 bases). CDR3 length: 12 amino acids. Trimming left V 2 bases short and J 6 bases short, with 8 bases between. Germline V gene lookup returns CDR1 SGHNT and CDR2 YYREEE (reference sequence).

The rearrangement uses TRBV14 and TRBJ2-7; the match to TRBD1 covers 7 bases. Trimming cost V 4 bases and J 4 bases; bases outside gene matches: 16. Germline CDR1 SGHDN, CDR2 FVKESK. This CDR3 has 17 residues. CDR3 nucleotides: TGTGCCAGCAGCCGGGGACCGGGACAGAAGTCGGCGTACGAGCAGTACTTC. Protein: CASSRGPGQKSAYEQYF.

This clone was seen a handful of times. This chain links TRBV4-1 with TRBJ1-1; possibly TRBD1 for D (5 bases). CDR1 and CDR2 (germline): MGHRA, YSYEKL. The CDR3 is made up of 14 amino acids. V was trimmed by 6 bases and J by 1 base, leaving 12 bases between them. DNA for the CDR3: TGCGCCAGCAGGCCGGGGGAACCGAACACTGAAGCTTTCTTT. The encoded protein is CASRPGEPNTEAFF.

This chain uses TRBV4-1 with TRBJ2-5; TRBD2 is a possible D gene (5 bases). The germline CDR1 and CDR2 sequences are MGHRA and YSYEKL. The CDR3 spans 16 residues. Between the trimmed V and J ends, which lost 1 base and 13 bases, there was a span of 25 bases. The CDR3 reads CASSQGPGRLVLGRYF. The CDR3 bases are TGCGCCAGCAGCCAAGGGCCCGGCAGATTAGTACTAGGCAGGTACTTC.

This chain links TRBV19 with TRBJ2-1, with 9 positions matching TRBD1. This CDR3 is built from 14 residues. Per germline, CDR1 LNHDA and CDR2 SQIVND (reference sequence). V lost 5 bases, J lost 7 bases, and 6 bases stayed unmatched. The CDR3 sequence: CASSRDRVVNEQFF. CDR3 DNA: TGTGCCAGTAGTCGGGACAGGGTGGTAAATGAGCAGTTCTTC.

The V and J genes are TRBV5-5 and TRBJ1-2, with D unresolved. This CDR3 comprises 15 residues. Germline V gives CDR1 SGHKS, CDR2 YYEKEE (reference sequence). V gave up 0 bases and J gave up 0 bases, with 9 bases separating them. The DNA for the CDR3 is TGTGCCAGCAGCTTGGTTTCCCGATCTAACTATGGCTACACCTTC. It codes for CASSLVSRSNYGYTF. Based on the CDR3 plus reference TRBV5-5 and TRBJ1-2, the full variable domain is DAGVTQSPTHLIKTRGQQVTLRCSPISGHKSVSWYQQVLGQGPQFIFQYYEKEERGRGNFPDRFSARQFPNYSSELNVNALLLGDSALYLCASSLVSRSNYGYTFGSGTRLTVV.

The chain is built from TRBV18 and TRBJ2-7, with a tentative D call TRBD2 (6 bases). There are 13 residues in the CDR3. Per germline, CDR1 KGHSH and CDR2 LQKENI. V was clipped by 0 bases and J by 6 bases, with 9 bases between them. The CDR3 protein is CASSPPTTSEQYF. In nucleotides, the CDR3 is TGTGCCAGCTCACCACCGACGACTAGCGAGCAGTACTTC.

The chain employs TRBV19 and TRBJ2-1; 9 bases agree with TRBD1. Germline V gene sequence: CDR1 LNHDA, CDR2 SQIVND (reference sequence). This CDR3 has 16 residues. The ends lost 7 bases at V and 7 bases at J; junction bases unmatched: 14. CDR3 coding DNA: TGTGCCAGTATTCTCCGTGGGACAGGGTTAGTAAATGAGCAGTTCTTC. Its protein is CASILRGTGLVNEQFF. Drawing the rest from reference TRBV19 and TRBJ2-1, the complete variable domain is DGGITQSPKYLFRKEGQNVTLSCEQNLNHDAMYWYRQDPGQGLRLIYYSQIVNDFQKGDIAEGYSVSREKKESFPLTVTSAQKNPTAFYLCASILRGTGLVNEQFFGPGTRLTVL.

The chain combines TRBV7-3 with TRBJ2-7; 8 bases are shared with TRBD2. CDR3 size: 14 residues. The junction had 3 bases not matched to a gene; V was cut back by 3 bases and J by 2 bases. Germline V CDR1 and CDR2: SGHTA, FQGTGA. The CDR3 protein is CASSLGLGAYEQYF. CDR3 coding DNA: TGTGCCAGCAGCTTGGGACTAGGCGCCTACGAGCAGTACTTC. The variable domain in full, completed from reference TRBV7-3 and TRBJ2-7, reads GAGVSQTPSNKVTEKGKYVELRCDPISGHTALYWYRQSLGQGPEFLIYFQGTGAADDSGLPNDRFFAVRPEGSVSTLKIQRTERGDSAVYLCASSLGLGAYEQYFGPGTRLTVT.

This chain links TRBV19 with TRBJ2-7, with TRBD1 identical over 8 bases. Germline-derived CDR1 and CDR2 are LNHDA and SQIVND (reference sequence). The CDR3 extends over 14 amino acids. J lost 3 bases, V lost 3 bases, and 4 bases had no gene match. The CDR3 bases are TGTGCCAGTAGTATTGGGGACAGGAGCTACGAGCAGTACTTC. Its translation: CASSIGDRSYEQYF.

CDR3 nucleotide sequence: TGTGCCAGCAGCCGGGACCGAGCAACTAATGAAAAACTGTTTTTT. Translating it yields CASSRDRATNEKLFF. The rearrangement joins TRBV5-4 to TRBJ1-4, with D maybe TRBD1 (5 bases). V lost 4 bases, J lost 0 bases, and 10 bases lay in between. In germline, CDR1 is SGHNT, CDR2 YYREEE (reference sequence). The CDR3 length is 15 residues.

This rearrangement joins TRBV5-1 to TRBJ2-7, with TRBD1 identical over 8 bases. V gave up 4 bases and J gave up 5 bases; unmatched junction bases: 8. CDR1 is SGHRS, CDR2 YFSETQ, per germline. This CDR3 spans 14 amino acids. The CDR3 nucleotides are TGCGCCAGCAGCGACAGGGGACTCAGGGACGAGCAGTACTTC. Translation gives CASSDRGLRDEQYF.

The rearrangement links TRBV7-9 to TRBJ1-2, with no clear D. Germline V gene data show CDR1 as SEHNR and CDR2 as FQNEAQ (reference sequence). The CDR3 covers 14 residues. V was clipped by 7 bases and J by 4 bases, with 16 bases between them. In DNA form, the CDR3 reads TGTGCCAGCACCCAGACGGCGTCGAGCTATGGCTACACCTTC. It yields the protein CASTQTASSYGYTF. The whole variable domain, filled in from reference TRBV7-9 and TRBJ1-2, reads DTGVSQNPRHKITKRGQNVTFRCDPISEHNRLYWYRQTLGQGPEFLTYFQNEAQLEKSRLLSDRFSAERPKGSFSTLEIQRTEQGDSAMYLCASTQTASSYGYTFGSGTRLTVV.